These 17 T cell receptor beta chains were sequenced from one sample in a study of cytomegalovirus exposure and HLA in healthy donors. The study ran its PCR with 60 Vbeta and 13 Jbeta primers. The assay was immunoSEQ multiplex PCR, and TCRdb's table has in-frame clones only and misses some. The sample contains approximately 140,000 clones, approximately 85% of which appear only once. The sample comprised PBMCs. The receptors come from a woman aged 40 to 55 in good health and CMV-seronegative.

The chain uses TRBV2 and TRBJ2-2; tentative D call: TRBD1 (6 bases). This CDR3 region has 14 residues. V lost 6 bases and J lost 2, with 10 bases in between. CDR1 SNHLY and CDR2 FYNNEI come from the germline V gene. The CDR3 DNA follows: TGTGCCAGCAGCCGGACAGTCAACACCGGGGAGCTGTTTTTT. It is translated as CASSRTVNTGELFF.

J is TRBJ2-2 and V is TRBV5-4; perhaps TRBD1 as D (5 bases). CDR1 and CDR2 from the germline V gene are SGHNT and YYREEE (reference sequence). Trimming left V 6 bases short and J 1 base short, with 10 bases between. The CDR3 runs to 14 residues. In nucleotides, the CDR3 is TGTGCCAGCAAATACACAGGGAACACCGGGGAGCTGTTTTTT. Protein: CASKYTGNTGELFF. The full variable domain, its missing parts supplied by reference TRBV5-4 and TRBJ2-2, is ETGVTQSPTHLIKTRGQQVTLRCSSQSGHNTVSWYQQALGQGPQFIFQYYREEENGRGNFPPRFSGLQFPNYSSELNVNALELDDSALYLCASKYTGNTGELFFGEGSRLTVL.

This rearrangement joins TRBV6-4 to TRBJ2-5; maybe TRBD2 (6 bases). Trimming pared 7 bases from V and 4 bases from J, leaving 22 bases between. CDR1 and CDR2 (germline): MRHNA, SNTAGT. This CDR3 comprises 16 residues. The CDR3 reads CASIGLGGEARETQYF. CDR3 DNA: TGTGCCAGCATCGGTTTGGGGGGAGAGGCTCGAGAGACCCAGTACTTC.

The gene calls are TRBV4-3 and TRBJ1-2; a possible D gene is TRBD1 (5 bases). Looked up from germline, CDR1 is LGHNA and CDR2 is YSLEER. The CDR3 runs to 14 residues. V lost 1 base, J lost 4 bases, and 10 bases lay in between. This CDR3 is CASSQVATVYGYTF. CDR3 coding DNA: TGCGCCAGCAGCCAAGTGGCGACAGTCTATGGCTACACCTTC.

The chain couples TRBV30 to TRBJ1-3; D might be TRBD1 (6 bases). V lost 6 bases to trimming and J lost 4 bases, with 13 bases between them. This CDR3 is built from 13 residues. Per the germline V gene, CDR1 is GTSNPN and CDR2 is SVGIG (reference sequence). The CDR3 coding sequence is TGTGCCTGTCAATACAGGGAGGGAAACACCATATATTTT. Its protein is CACQYREGNTIYF.

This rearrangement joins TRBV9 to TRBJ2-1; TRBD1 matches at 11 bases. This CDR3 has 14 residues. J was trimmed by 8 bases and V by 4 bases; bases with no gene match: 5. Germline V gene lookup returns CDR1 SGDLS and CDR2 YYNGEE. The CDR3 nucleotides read TGTGCCAGCAGCCCTAGGACAGGGGGCGATGAGCAGTTCTTC. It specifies CASSPRTGGDEQFF.

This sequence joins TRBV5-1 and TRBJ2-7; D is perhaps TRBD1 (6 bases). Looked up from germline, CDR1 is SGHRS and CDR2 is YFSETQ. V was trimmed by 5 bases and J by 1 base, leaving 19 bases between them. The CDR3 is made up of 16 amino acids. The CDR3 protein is CASRSITGPSSYEQYF. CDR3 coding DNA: TGCGCCAGCAGAAGCATTACAGGGCCGTCTTCCTACGAGCAGTACTTC. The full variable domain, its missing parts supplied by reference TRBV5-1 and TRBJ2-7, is KAGVTQTPRYLIKTRGQQVTLSCSPISGHRSVSWYQQTPGQGLQFLFEYFSETQRNKGNFPGRFSGRQFSNSRSEMNVSTLELGDSALYLCASRSITGPSSYEQYFGPGTRLTVT.

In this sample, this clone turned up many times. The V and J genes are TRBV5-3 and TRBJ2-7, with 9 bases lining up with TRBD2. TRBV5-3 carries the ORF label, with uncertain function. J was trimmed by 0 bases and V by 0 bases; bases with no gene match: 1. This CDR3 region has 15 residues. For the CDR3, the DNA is TGTGCCAGAAGCTTGGTTAGCGGGAGCTCCTACGAGCAGTACTTC. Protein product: CARSLVSGSSYEQYF.

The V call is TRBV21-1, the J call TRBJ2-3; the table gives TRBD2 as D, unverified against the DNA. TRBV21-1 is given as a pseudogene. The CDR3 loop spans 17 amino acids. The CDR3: CASSKHTGLVVADTQYF. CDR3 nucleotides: TGTGCCAGCAGCAAACACACGGGACTAGTAGTGGCAGATACGCAGTATTTT.

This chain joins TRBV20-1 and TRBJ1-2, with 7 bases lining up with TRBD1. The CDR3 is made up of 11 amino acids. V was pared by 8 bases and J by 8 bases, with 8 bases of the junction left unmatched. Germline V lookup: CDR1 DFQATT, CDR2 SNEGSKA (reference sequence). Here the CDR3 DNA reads TGCAGTCTCCCAGGGGGGTTAGGCTACACCTTC. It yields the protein CSLPGGLGYTF.

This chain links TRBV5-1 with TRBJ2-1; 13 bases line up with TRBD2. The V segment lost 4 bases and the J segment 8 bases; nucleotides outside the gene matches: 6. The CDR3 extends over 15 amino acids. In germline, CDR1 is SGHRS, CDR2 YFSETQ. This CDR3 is CASSAGTSGTDEQFF. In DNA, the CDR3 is TGCGCCAGCAGCGCCGGGACTAGCGGGACGGATGAGCAGTTCTTC.

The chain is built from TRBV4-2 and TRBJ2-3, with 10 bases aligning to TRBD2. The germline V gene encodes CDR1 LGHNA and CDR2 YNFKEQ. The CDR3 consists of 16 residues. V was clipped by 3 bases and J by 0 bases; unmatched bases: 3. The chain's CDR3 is CASSQGTSVSTDTQYF. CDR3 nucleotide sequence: TGTGCCAGCAGCCAGGGGACTAGCGTTAGCACAGATACGCAGTATTTT.

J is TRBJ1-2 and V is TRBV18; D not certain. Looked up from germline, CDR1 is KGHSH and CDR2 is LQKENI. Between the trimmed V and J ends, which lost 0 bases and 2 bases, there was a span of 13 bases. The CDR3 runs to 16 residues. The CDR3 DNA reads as TGTGCCAGCTCACCACCGTCACAGCCCTTGAACTATGGCTACACCTTC. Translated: CASSPPSQPLNYGYTF.

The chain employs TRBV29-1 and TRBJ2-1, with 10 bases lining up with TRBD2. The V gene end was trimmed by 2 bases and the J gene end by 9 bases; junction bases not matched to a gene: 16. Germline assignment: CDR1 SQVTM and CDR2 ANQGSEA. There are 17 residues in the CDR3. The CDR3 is CSVEKGPGLAGVGEQFF. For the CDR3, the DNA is TGCAGCGTTGAAAAGGGCCCCGGGCTAGCGGGAGTAGGTGAGCAGTTCTTC.

CDR3: CASSSSYGANVLTF. CDR3 sequence (DNA): TGTGCCAGCAGCTCGTCCTACGGGGCCAACGTCCTGACTTTC. This rearrangement joins TRBV11-3 to TRBJ2-6; no definite D call. Trimming removed 4 bases from V and 4 bases from J, with 8 bases in between. This CDR3 region has 14 residues. Germline assignment: CDR1 SGHNT and CDR2 YENEEA.

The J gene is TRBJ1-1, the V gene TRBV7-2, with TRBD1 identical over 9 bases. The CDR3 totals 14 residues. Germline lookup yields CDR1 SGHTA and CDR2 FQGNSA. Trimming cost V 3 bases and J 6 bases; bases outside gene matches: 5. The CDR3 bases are TGTGCCAGCAGCTTCGACAGGGGGACTTCTGAAGCTTTCTTT. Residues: CASSFDRGTSEAFF.

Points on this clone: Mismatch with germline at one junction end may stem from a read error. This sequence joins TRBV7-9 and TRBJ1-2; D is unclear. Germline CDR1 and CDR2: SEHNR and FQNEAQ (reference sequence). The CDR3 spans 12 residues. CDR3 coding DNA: TGTGCCAGCAATTCAAACAACTATGGCTACGCCTTC. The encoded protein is CASNSNNYGYAF.